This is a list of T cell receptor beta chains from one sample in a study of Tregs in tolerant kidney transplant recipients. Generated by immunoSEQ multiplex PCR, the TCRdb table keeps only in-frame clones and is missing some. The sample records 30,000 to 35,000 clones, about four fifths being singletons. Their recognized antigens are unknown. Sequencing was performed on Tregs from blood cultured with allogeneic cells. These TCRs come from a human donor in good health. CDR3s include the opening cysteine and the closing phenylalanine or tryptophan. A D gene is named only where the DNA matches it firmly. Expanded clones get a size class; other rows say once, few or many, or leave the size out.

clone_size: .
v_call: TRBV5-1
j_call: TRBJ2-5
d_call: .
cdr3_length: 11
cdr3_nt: TGCGCCAGCAGTCTATCTGAGACCCAGTACTTC
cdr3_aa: CASSLSETQYF

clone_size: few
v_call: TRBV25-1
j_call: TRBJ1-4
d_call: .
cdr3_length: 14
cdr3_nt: TGTGCCAGCAGCCCCGGACAATCTAATGAAAAACTGTTTTTT
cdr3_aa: CASSPGQSNEKLFF

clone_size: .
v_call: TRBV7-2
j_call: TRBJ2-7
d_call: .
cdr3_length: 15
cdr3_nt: TGTGCCAGCAGCTCGAAGACAGGTCCTTCCTACGAGCAGTACTTC
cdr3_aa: CASSSKTGPSYEQYF

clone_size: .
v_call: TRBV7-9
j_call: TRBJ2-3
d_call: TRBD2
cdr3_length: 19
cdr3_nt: TGTGCCAGCAGCTTCGGACTAGCGGGGCGTAGATCTAGCACAGATACGCAGTATTTT
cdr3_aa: CASSFGLAGRRSSTDTQYF

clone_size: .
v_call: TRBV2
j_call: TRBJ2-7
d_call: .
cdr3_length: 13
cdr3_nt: TGTGCCAGCAGCTGGGACTTCTCCTACGAGCAGTACTTC
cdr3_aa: CASSWDFSYEQYF

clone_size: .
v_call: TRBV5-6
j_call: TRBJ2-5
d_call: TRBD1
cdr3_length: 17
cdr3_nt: TGTGCCAGCAGCCTACAAGACAGGGCCTTGTACCAAGAGACCCAGTACTTC
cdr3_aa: CASSLQDRALYQETQYF

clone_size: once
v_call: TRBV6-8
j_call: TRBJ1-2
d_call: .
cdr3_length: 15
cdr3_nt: TGTGCCAGCAGGGACAAGGGCCTAAACAATAACGGCTACACCTTC
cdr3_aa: CASRDKGLNNNGYTF

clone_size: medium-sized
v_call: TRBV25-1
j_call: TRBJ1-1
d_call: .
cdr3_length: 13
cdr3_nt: TGTGCCAGCAGTGGTCTGGGGAGCACTGAAGCTTTCTTT
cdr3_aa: CASSGLGSTEAFF

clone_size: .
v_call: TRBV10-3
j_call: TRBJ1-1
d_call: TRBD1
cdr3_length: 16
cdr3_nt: TGTGCCATCAGCGATGTCAGGGGGGCTTGGAACACTGAAGCTTTCTTT
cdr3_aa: CAISDVRGAWNTEAFF

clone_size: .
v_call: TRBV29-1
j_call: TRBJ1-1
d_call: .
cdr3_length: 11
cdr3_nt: TGCAGCGTTTATGGTCGCACTGAAGCTTTCTTT
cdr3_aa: CSVYGRTEAFF

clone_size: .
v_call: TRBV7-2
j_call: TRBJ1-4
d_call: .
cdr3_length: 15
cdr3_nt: TGTGCCAGCAGCGCACAGGGTTTGGGTAATGAAAAACTGTTTTTT
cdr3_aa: CASSAQGLGNEKLFF

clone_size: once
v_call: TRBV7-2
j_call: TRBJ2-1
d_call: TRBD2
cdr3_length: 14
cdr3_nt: TGTGCCAGCAGCTTAGGGGGGACTAGCGGGGAGCAGTTCTTC
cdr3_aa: CASSLGGTSGEQFF

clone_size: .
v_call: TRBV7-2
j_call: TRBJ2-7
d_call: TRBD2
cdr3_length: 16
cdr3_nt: TGTGCCAGCAGCTCCCGGACTAGCGGGAGAAACTACGAGCAGTACTTC
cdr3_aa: CASSSRTSGRNYEQYF

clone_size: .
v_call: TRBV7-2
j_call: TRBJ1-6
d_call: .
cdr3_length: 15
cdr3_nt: TGTGCCAGCAGCCCCTTCGGCTTGAATAATTCACCCCTCCACTTT
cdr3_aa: CASSPFGLNNSPLHF

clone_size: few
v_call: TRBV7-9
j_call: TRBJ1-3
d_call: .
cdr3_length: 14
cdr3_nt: TGTGCCAGCAGGAAAACCTCCCCTGGAAACACCATATATTTT
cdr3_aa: CASRKTSPGNTIYF

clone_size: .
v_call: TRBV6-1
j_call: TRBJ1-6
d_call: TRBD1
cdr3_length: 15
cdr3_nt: TGTGCCAGCAGCCCCCCGGGACAGGATTATTCACCCCTCCACTTT
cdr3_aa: CASSPPGQDYSPLHF

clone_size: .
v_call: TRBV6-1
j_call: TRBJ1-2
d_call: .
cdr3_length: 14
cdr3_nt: TGTGCCAGCAGCCTAGTCGGCCAGGGGATTGGCTACACCTTC
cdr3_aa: CASSLVGQGIGYTF

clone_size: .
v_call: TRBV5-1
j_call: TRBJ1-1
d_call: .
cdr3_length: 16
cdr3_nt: TGCGCCAGCAGCTTGGGTTTGCGTAGTATGAACACTGAAGCTTTCTTT
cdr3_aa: CASSLGLRSMNTEAFF

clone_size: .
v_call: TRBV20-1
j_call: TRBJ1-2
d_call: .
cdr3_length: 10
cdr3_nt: TGCAGTGCTTGGGGCTATGGCTACACCTTC
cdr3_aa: CSAWGYGYTF

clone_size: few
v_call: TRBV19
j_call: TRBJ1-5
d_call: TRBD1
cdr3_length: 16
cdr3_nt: TGTGCCAGTAGTATTACAGGGGCGACTGGCAATCAGCCCCAGCATTTT
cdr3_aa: CASSITGATGNQPQHF

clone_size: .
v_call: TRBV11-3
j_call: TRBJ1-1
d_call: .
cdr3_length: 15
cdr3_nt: TGTGCCAGCAGCCCCCCGGGCGGACGAGAGTTGGTAGCTTTCTTT
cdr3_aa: CASSPPGGRELVAFF

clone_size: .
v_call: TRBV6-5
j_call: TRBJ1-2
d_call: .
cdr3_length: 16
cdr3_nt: TGTGCCAGCAGTTCGATCGGGGGGGGGCTCCTATATGGCTACACCTTC
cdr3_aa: CASSSIGGGLLYGYTF

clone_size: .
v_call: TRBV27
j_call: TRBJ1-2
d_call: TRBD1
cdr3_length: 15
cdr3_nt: TGTGCCAGCAGGACAGGGAGGCCCCCGTTCTATGGCTACACCTTC
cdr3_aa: CASRTGRPPFYGYTF